The TCR beta chain under discussion was sequenced for a study of T cell repertoires in cytomegalovirus infection. Study at large: HLA-B-restricted CMV epitopes that are well studied, plus recently identified HLA-C-restricted ones, were used by the study. Indications of both CMV infection and matching HLA type were provided by public TCR beta signatures.

A remark on this clonotype: What it recognizes is unknown.

Points from the study as a whole: CMV carriers having the relevant HLA were flagged by cumulative public TCR beta family frequency. Predominance within the ex vivo response was attributable to HLA-C-restricted CMV-specific TCR beta clonotypes.

This CDR3 spans 13 amino acids. Trimming at V came to 5 bases and at J to 3 bases, leaving 3 bases not matched to a gene. Germline assignment: CDR1 MNHEY and CDR2 SVGEGT. MiXCR was run by TCRdb on the reads, yielding one entry per CDR3 protein. This table has roughly 120,000 distinct CDR3 sequences, 32% appearing once. The chain links TRBV6-2 or TRBV6-3 to TRBJ2-7, with 8 bases that match TRBD2. The clonotype comes from a human donor in good health (CMV status not recorded). Some clones in this sample may be carry-over from other donors' samples. The specimen was CD8+ T cells from cultured PBMCs, collected from culture after CMV antigen stimulation. Written as DNA, the CDR3 is TGTGCCAGCAGTACCGGGGGGGGCTACGAGCAGTACTTC. This translates into CASSTGGGYEQYF.